This T cell receptor (beta chain) was recorded in a study of T cell responses to AZD1222 COVID-19 vaccine. The protocol was immunoSEQ multiplex PCR, while the TCRdb copy is restricted to in-frame clones and leaves out a portion. This sample has roughly 150,000 clones; 87% occur once, and the top ten carry around 0.99%. Sample: peripheral blood, taken 28 days after the second AZD1222 dose. The sequence derives from an adult who received the AZD1222 COVID-19 vaccine.

For the CDR3, the DNA is TGTGCCAGCAGCTTAGGGACTAGCGGGGGACCCGTCCGGCAGTTCTTC. Its translation is CASSLGTSGGPVRQFF. The chain recombines TRBV7-2 with TRBJ2-1; 13 bases agree with TRBD2. This CDR3 has 16 amino acids. CDR1 and CDR2 (germline): SGHTA, FQGNSA. Unmatched junction bases numbered 9, after V lost 1 base and J lost 12 bases.